A selection of T cell receptor beta chains follows, all from one sample in a study of T cells expressing NK-cell markers. Following a re-call of the 5' RACE reads, TCRdb has one entry per CDR3 protein and lacks DNA. The sample totals roughly 120,000 distinct CDR3 sequences; its top ten clones hold less than 20%. The sample taken for sequencing was blood T cells: a sorted CD56 or NKG2C T cell subset, CD4+ or CD8+ T cells, or bulk PBMC T cells (not recorded which). The receptors were gathered from a woman between 18 and 70 years old in good health. CDR3s include the opening cysteine and the closing phenylalanine or tryptophan. Fields, in order: J gene, V gene, CDR3 length, CDR3 protein.

>TRBJ2-7|TRBV2|15
CASSWAVTDSYEQYF
>TRBJ1-1|TRBV7-2|14
CASSLDSGQTEAFF
>TRBJ2-7|TRBV10-3|15
CATGATMGVYYEQYF
>TRBJ2-7|TRBV14|14
CASSQDPYIYEQYF
>TRBJ1-2|TRBV11-2|14
CASSKGTSGYGYTF
>TRBJ1-1|TRBV29-1|15
CSVEGRTGMNTEAFF
>TRBJ1-1|TRBV14|15
CASSPQGNLNTEAFF
>TRBJ2-2|TRBV27|12
CASTTAPGELFF
>TRBJ2-2|TRBV28|18
CAIGFWRDFPINTGELFF
>TRBJ2-5|TRBV4-3|15
CASSQEETGQETQYF
>TRBJ2-2|TRBV20-1|16
CSARAPDTGNTGELFF
>TRBJ2-1|TRBV6-1|16
CASSPSSGGAYNEQFF
>TRBJ2-5|TRBV20-1|14
CSARGGQAQETQYF
>TRBJ2-2|TRBV19|15
CASTPGTRSTGELFF
>TRBJ2-3|TRBV7-3|15
CASSPIGAGTDTQYF
>TRBJ2-3|TRBV4-1|15
CASSQAGTSTDTQYF
>TRBJ2-1|TRBV4-3|17
CASSRSLAVITYNEQFF
>TRBJ2-1|TRBV4-3|17
CASSQDGTSSPYNEQFF
>TRBJ2-1|TRBV6-2/TRBV6-3|14
CASAEVQGIDSPFF
>TRBJ1-6|TRBV12-3/TRBV12-4|13
CASQAGRGSPLHF
>TRBJ2-6|TRBV6-2/TRBV6-3|18
CASTPPLAGGAGANVLTF
>TRBJ2-3|TRBV2|20
CASSAPGTSGLITSTDTQYF
>TRBJ2-3|TRBV12-3/TRBV12-4|13
CASSPTGQGEWYF
>TRBJ2-3|TRBV19|15
CASTGGGSRTDTQYF
>TRBJ2-2|TRBV29-1|12
CSVRPTLGELFF
>TRBJ1-4|TRBV7-9|13
CASSPGTVEKLFF
>TRBJ2-1|TRBV20-1|15
CSATILREPYNEQFF
>TRBJ2-7|TRBV11-2|16
CASRSGTGPRSYEQYF
>TRBJ2-3|TRBV11-2|16
CASSQGLAGTTDTQYF
>TRBJ1-1|TRBV9|20
CASSAPRKTTGGILNTEAFF
>TRBJ2-5|TRBV12-3/TRBV12-4|16
CASILVQECLQETQYF
>TRBJ2-2|TRBV29-1|11
CSVDAGGELFF
>TRBJ2-2|TRBV6-1|11
CASRLTGELFF
>TRBJ2-7|TRBV20-1|14
CSAPGPGLSYEQYF
>TRBJ1-6|TRBV13|14
CASSYTGAGSPLHF
>TRBJ1-4|TRBV20-1|13
CSARGQNNEKLFF
>TRBJ2-1|TRBV27|16
CASRGLLLRDYNEQFF
>TRBJ2-6|TRBV28|13
CASRDGGANVLTF
>TRBJ2-3|TRBV20-1|14
CSALDGASTDTQYF
>TRBJ2-4|TRBV4-1|13
CASSQGTVPIQYF
>TRBJ2-2|TRBV5-4|14
CASSDDRVTGELFF
>TRBJ2-2|TRBV7-9|13
CASSDWTAGELFF
>TRBJ2-3|TRBV6-2/TRBV6-3|14
CASSLVGDTDTQYF
>TRBJ2-3|TRBV12-3/TRBV12-4|11
CASSFKAREYF
>TRBJ1-1|TRBV28|12
CASSLHGVEAFF
>TRBJ2-4|TRBV9|16
CASSVGGRENKNIQYF
>TRBJ1-1|TRBV20-1|12
CSARDSPTEAFF
>TRBJ2-5|TRBV5-6|14
CASSDPELQETQYF
>TRBJ2-3|TRBV27|16
CASSLIQGANTDTQYF
>TRBJ2-1|TRBV19|15
CASSIAAGGYNEQFF
>TRBJ1-1|TRBV4-3|13
CASSQGRGTEAFF